A single T cell receptor beta chain is shown here with its context. In the original analysis: Estimates of nucleated cell counts were drawn from the amplification of reference gene primers. Clones were sequenced by immunoSEQ multiplex PCR, and TCRdb holds only the in-frame ones, with some missing. The DNA gave D and trimming, while V, J and clone size come from that table. This table has tens of thousands of clones, over 70% appearing once. Germline loops: CDR1 SGHTS, CDR2 YDEGEE. The CDR3 has 16 residues. V was pared by 2 bases and J by 7 bases, with 4 bases of the junction left unmatched. These data belong to a study of blood T cell repertoires in COVID-19. Across the study: COVID-19 samples from acute and convalescent phases originated in the United States, Italy and Spain. T cells, B-cell-depleted T cells, or PBMCs supplied cDNA or gDNA.

This sequence originates from an elderly man with acute or convalescent COVID-19. This chain uses TRBV5-8 with TRBJ2-3, with 16 bases fitting TRBD2. The sequencing input was peripheral blood. CDR3 amino acids: CASSFGTSGRGHTQYF. CDR3 DNA: TGTGCCAGCAGCTTCGGGACTAGCGGGAGGGGGCATACGCAGTATTTT. The full variable domain, in which reference TRBV5-8 and TRBJ2-3 provide the parts outside the CDR3, is EAGVTQSPTHLIKTRGQQATLRCSPISGHTSVYWYQQALGLGLQFLLWYDEGEERNRGNFPPRFSGRQFPNYSSELNVNALELEDSALYLCASSFGTSGRGHTQYFGPGTRLTVL.